The 22 T cell receptor beta chains reported below all come from one sample, sequenced in a study of long-term antiretroviral therapy in people with HIV. The immunoSEQ assay was v3.0, run at survey level. Assay: immunoSEQ multiplex PCR; the TCRdb copy retains only in-frame clones and omits some. The sample lists about 28,000 clones; roughly 87% were seen once. The sequencing here drew on unsorted PBMCs, taken 2 years after starting antiretroviral therapy. These receptors were taken from a man aged 45 to 65 with HIV.

CDR3 sequence (DNA): TGTGCCAGCAGACACGGCCATTTGGGGCCCGAGATATATTTT. Protein: CASRHGHLGPEIYF. The chain couples TRBV5-5 to TRBJ1-3, with a possible D match to TRBD1 (5 bases). Germline V gene lookup returns CDR1 SGHKS and CDR2 YYEKEE (reference sequence). The CDR3 totals 14 residues. Trimming pared 5 bases from V and 13 bases from J, leaving 22 bases between.

This rearrangement joins TRBV12-5 to TRBJ2-5; D gene uncertain. Trimming took off 0 bases at V and 5 bases at J, with 7 bases between the two ends. CDR1 and CDR2 from the germline V gene are LGHNT and FRNRAP. CDR3 length: 13 residues. CDR3: CASGLVARETQYF. The CDR3 DNA is TGTGCTAGTGGTTTGGTTGCGCGGGAGACCCAGTACTTC.

This chain connects TRBV2 to TRBJ1-2, with D hard to call. The CDR3 spans 16 residues. Trimming stripped 1 base from V and 6 bases from J, with 18 bases between. Germline V lookup: CDR1 SNHLY, CDR2 FYNNEI. The CDR3 nucleotides read TGTGCCAGCAGTGAAGATCCGGACGCGCCGGCGAATGGCTACACCTTC. This encodes CASSEDPDAPANGYTF. Supplemented by reference TRBV2 and TRBJ1-2, the full variable domain reads EPEVTQTPSHQVTQMGQEVILRCVPISNHLYFYWYRQILGQKVEFLVSFYNNEISEKSEIFDDQFSVERPDGSNFTLKIRSTKLEDSAMYFCASSEDPDAPANGYTFGSGTRLTVV.

This chain joins TRBV29-1 and TRBJ2-2; D is possibly TRBD1 (6 bases). V was cut by 7 bases and J by 4 bases, with 16 bases left in between. The germline V gene encodes CDR1 SQVTM and CDR2 ANQGSEA. This CDR3 comprises 14 residues. CDR3 bases: TGCAGCGCCCAAAAGGGACAAGGCACCGGGGAGCTGTTTTTT. Protein sequence: CSAQKGQGTGELFF.

This chain links TRBV9 with TRBJ2-1; D gene uncertain. Looked up from germline, CDR1 is SGDLS and CDR2 is YYNGEE. V was trimmed by 2 bases and J by 0 bases, leaving 9 bases between them. The CDR3 is 15 residues long. CDR3 DNA sequence: TGTGCCAGCAGCGTCGGCGCCCTCTCCTACAATGAGCAGTTCTTC. Residues: CASSVGALSYNEQFF.

V gene TRBV30 combines with J gene TRBJ2-7; D call uncertain. Deletions cut 1 base from V and 9 bases from J, with 13 bases between. This CDR3 comprises 12 residues. Germline V CDR1 and CDR2: GTSNPN, SVGIG (reference sequence). This chain's CDR3 is CAWSATSSGQYF. The CDR3, as DNA: TGTGCCTGGAGTGCGACATCCTCCGGGCAGTACTTC.

The V gene is TRBV4-3, the J gene TRBJ2-3, with 7 nucleotides matching TRBD1. This CDR3 spans 16 amino acids. Germline V gene lookup returns CDR1 LGHNA and CDR2 YSLEER. V gave up 2 bases and J gave up 4 bases; unmatched junction bases: 9. CDR3 amino acids: CASSQKGLGTADTQYF. CDR3 coding DNA: TGCGCCAGCAGCCAAAAGGGCCTGGGGACAGCAGATACGCAGTATTTT.

The rearrangement joins TRBV5-4 to TRBJ2-1, with 15 bases matching TRBD2. Germline V lookup: CDR1 SGHNT, CDR2 YYREEE (reference sequence). This CDR3 has 17 amino acids. The junction had 3 bases not matched to a gene; V was cut back by 3 bases and J by 2 bases. The CDR3 DNA sequence: TGTGCCAGCAGCTCGGGACTAGCGGGGGGTGCCTACAATGAGCAGTTCTTC. Its protein product is CASSSGLAGGAYNEQFF. Full variable domain (rest looked up from reference TRBV5-4 and TRBJ2-1): ETGVTQSPTHLIKTRGQQVTLRCSSQSGHNTVSWYQQALGQGPQFIFQYYREEENGRGNFPPRFSGLQFPNYSSELNVNALELDDSALYLCASSSGLAGGAYNEQFFGPGTRLTVL.

V is TRBV6-1 and J is TRBJ2-3; D remains ambiguous. Trimming shortened V by 1 base and J by 2 bases, and 10 bases separated the two germline ends. Germline V CDR1 and CDR2: MNHNS, SASEGT. This CDR3 comprises 15 residues. This CDR3 is CASSEGAVTTDTQYF. CDR3 nucleotide sequence: TGTGCCAGCAGTGAAGGGGCGGTAACCACAGATACGCAGTATTTT.

The chain couples TRBV7-9 to TRBJ2-7; maybe TRBD2 (6 bases). The V gene lost 6 bases and the J gene lost 2 bases, with 14 bases spanning the gap. This CDR3 region has 14 residues. Germline-derived CDR1 and CDR2 are SEHNR and FQNEAQ (reference sequence). The CDR3: CASRRLERPYEQYF. The CDR3 bases are TGTGCCAGCAGACGACTAGAGCGGCCCTACGAGCAGTACTTC.

Here the CDR3 reads CASSQDRGRNSPLHF. The DNA of the CDR3 is TGCGCCAGCAGCCAAGATAGGGGGCGTAATTCACCCCTCCACTTT. The chain is built from TRBV4-3 and TRBJ1-6; 7 bases agree with TRBD1. After removal of 0 bases from V and 6 bases from J, the junction contained 2 bases not matched to a gene. The germline V gene has CDR1 LGHNA and CDR2 YSLEER. This CDR3 is 15 amino acids long.

The rearrangement links TRBV30 to TRBJ1-5; D call uncertain. V gave up 5 bases and J gave up 6 bases, with 17 bases separating them. Per germline, CDR1 GTSNPN and CDR2 SVGIG (reference sequence). The CDR3 is made up of 14 amino acids. DNA for the CDR3: TGTGCCTGGTCCAGACCCGGTGAGGCTCAGCCCCAGCATTTT. It is translated as CAWSRPGEAQPQHF.

The V and J genes are TRBV5-5 and TRBJ2-1; 7 positions agree with TRBD1. The CDR3 runs 13 residues. J lost 15 bases, V lost 3 bases, and 12 bases had no gene match. The germline V gene encodes CDR1 SGHKS and CDR2 YYEKEE (reference sequence). CDR3 coding DNA: TGTGCCAGCAGCTCCTTGGACAGGCCGAGCCCGTTCTTC. It codes for CASSSLDRPSPFF.

This clone came up once. The genes are TRBV19 and TRBJ2-1; 8 positions agree with TRBD2. Germline V gene lookup returns CDR1 LNHDA and CDR2 SQIVND (reference sequence). The CDR3 is made up of 15 amino acids. J gave up 8 bases and V 3 bases, and 9 bases lay outside the gene matches. CDR3 sequence (DNA): TGTGCCAGTAGTATTTACGCGGGAGGTAACCATGAGCAGTTCTTC. Amino acids: CASSIYAGGNHEQFF.

The V call is TRBV5-4, the J call TRBJ2-1; TRBD1 or TRBD2 may be the D gene (5 bases each). The ends were cut back, 4 bases at V and 8 bases at J, with 13 bases in the middle. The germline gives CDR1 SGHNT, CDR2 YYREEE (reference sequence). The CDR3 extends over 13 amino acids. Written as DNA, the CDR3 is TGTGCCAGCAGCCCCCGGGACGACGATGAGCAGTTCTTC. Its protein product is CASSPRDDDEQFF.

The chain joins TRBV7-2 to TRBJ2-5; D unclear. With 5 bases removed from V and 6 bases from J, the gap between germline ends came to 13 bases. CDR1 is SGHTA and CDR2 is FQGNSA in the germline V gene. The CDR3 spans 13 residues. The CDR3 DNA reads TGTGCCAGCAGCCTTCAGCCGAAGCAGACCCAGTACTTC. It is translated as CASSLQPKQTQYF.

The CDR3 spells CASSFSGESTGELFF. The CDR3 nucleotides are TGTGCCAGCAGCTTCTCAGGGGAGAGCACCGGGGAGCTGTTTTTT. The chain has TRBV9 and TRBJ2-2, with TRBD1 as a possible D gene (6 bases). The CDR3 is 15 amino acids. From germline, CDR1 is SGDLS and CDR2 YYNGEE. V gave up 4 bases and J gave up 4 bases, with 14 bases separating them.

The rearrangement uses TRBV11-2 and TRBJ2-7; 15 bases are shared with TRBD2. This CDR3 has 15 amino acids. The germline V gene encodes CDR1 SGHAT and CDR2 FQNNGV. Trimming removed 4 bases from V and 6 bases from J; junction bases left unmatched: 4. The CDR3 DNA sequence: TGTGCCAGCAGCTGGACTAGCGGGAGGGCCGCCGAGCAGTACTTC. Translating gives CASSWTSGRAAEQYF.

The rearrangement uses TRBV19 and TRBJ1-3; maybe TRBD1 (5 bases). The germline gives CDR1 LNHDA, CDR2 SQIVND (reference sequence). The V gene lost 8 bases and the J gene lost 2 bases, with 13 bases spanning the gap. The CDR3 loop spans 14 amino acids. The CDR3 bases are TGTGCCAGTTCCCTGGGGGTTCCTGGAAACACCATATATTTT. It encodes CASSLGVPGNTIYF.

V is TRBV4-1 and J is TRBJ2-3; weak D call: TRBD1 (6 bases). The CDR3 totals 21 residues. The germline V gene has CDR1 MGHRA and CDR2 YSYEKL. V lost 4 bases and J 0 bases, leaving 29 bases between the germline ends. The CDR3 here is CASSLTFLFGAGQSSTDTQYF. The CDR3 DNA reads TGCGCCAGCAGCCTTACCTTTTTGTTTGGTGCCGGACAGAGTAGCACAGATACGCAGTATTTT.

Regarding this clone: A read error may produce the germline difference seen at one junction end. The chain joins TRBV7-7 to TRBJ1-4; the D gene is possibly TRBD1 (6 bases). This CDR3 is 13 amino acids long. Looked up from germline, CDR1 is SSHAT and CDR2 is FNYEAQ (reference sequence). The CDR3 loop reads CASSLAPGHPLFF. CDR3 bases: TGTGCTAGCAGCTTAGCACCGGGACACCCACTGTTTTTT.

The rearrangement links TRBV7-2 to TRBJ1-6; D is unresolved. Germline CDR1 SGHTA, CDR2 FQGNSA. The CDR3 totals 12 residues. Trimming took off 3 bases at V and 6 bases at J, with 3 bases between the two ends. The CDR3 reads CASSFPNSPLHF. The CDR3 DNA is TGTGCCAGCAGCTTTCCTAATTCACCCCTCCACTTT.